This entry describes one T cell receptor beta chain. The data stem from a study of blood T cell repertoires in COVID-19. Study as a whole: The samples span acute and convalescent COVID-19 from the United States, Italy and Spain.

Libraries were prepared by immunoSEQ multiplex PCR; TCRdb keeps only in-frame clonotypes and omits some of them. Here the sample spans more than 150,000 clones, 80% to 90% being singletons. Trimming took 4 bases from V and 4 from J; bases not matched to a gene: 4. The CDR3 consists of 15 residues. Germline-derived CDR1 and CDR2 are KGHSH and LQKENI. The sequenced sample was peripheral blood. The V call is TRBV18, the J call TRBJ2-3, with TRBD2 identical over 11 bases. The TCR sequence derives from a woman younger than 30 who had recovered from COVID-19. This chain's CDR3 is CASSLAGGPPDTQYF. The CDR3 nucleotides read TGTGCCAGCTCACTAGCGGGGGGGCCTCCAGATACGCAGTATTTT.